This T cell receptor (beta chain) was obtained from a study of cytomegalovirus exposure and HLA in healthy donors. Whole-study findings and limits: In the roughly 120 validation repertoires, a later analysis found that first-cohort TCR clusters tended to co-occur.

Data came from immunoSEQ multiplex PCR; TCRdb stores just in-frame clones and leaves some out. In the table there are 160,000 or so clones, approximately 84% of which are singletons. A word on this clone: Its target is not known.

The origin of this receptor is a man between 25 and 39 years old in good health and CMV-seropositive. The sample was PBMCs.

Here the CDR3 DNA reads TGTGCCAGCAGCTTCGGGGGGTCAGGTACTGGAAACACCATATATTTT. Its protein product is CASSFGGSGTGNTIYF. This chain joins TRBV5-5 and TRBJ1-3; D perhaps matches TRBD1 (5 bases). The V and J ends lost 2 bases and 2 bases respectively, with 14 bases between them. Germline lookup yields CDR1 SGHKS and CDR2 YYEKEE (reference sequence). The CDR3 extends over 16 amino acids.